This is a list of T cell receptor beta chains from one sample in a study of T cell changes during pregnancy in multiple sclerosis. Libraries were prepared by immunoSEQ multiplex PCR; TCRdb keeps only in-frame clonotypes and omits some of them. The table shows around 96,000 clones, with 90% to 95% occurring only once. The sequencing here drew on peripheral blood, taken in the first trimester of pregnancy. Receptors were obtained from a female donor with multiple sclerosis, enrolled in a pregnancy study. Each CDR3 is given with its conserved first and last residue. The D gene is left open where the match is weak. Not all rows give a size; the values are once, few, many and, for expanded clones, a class.

D: TRBD1; size: NA; J: TRBJ2-7; V: TRBV27; length: 16; CDR3: CASTTLWGDRAYEQYF; DNA: TGTGCCAGCACCACCCTCTGGGGGGACAGGGCTTACGAGCAGTACTTC
D: TRBD1; size: NA; J: TRBJ1-1; V: TRBV20-1; length: 11; CDR3: CSARQGGRAFF; DNA: TGCAGTGCAAGACAGGGGGGTCGCGCTTTCTTT
D: NA; size: NA; J: TRBJ2-6; V: TRBV9; length: 17; CDR3: CASSIRQVLSGANVLTF; DNA: TGTGCCAGCAGCATCCGACAGGTTCTCTCTGGGGCCAACGTCCTGACTTTC
D: TRBD1; size: NA; J: TRBJ1-2; V: TRBV29-1; length: 13; CDR3: CSSRDSYNYGYTF; DNA: TGCAGCTCCCGGGACAGCTATAACTATGGCTACACCTTC
D: TRBD1; size: few; J: TRBJ1-2; V: TRBV25-1; length: 17; CDR3: CASSEFFSGQGVGGYTF; DNA: TGTGCCAGCAGTGAATTTTTCTCCGGACAGGGGGTAGGAGGCTACACCTTC
D: NA; size: NA; J: TRBJ2-1; V: TRBV5-6; length: 15; CDR3: CASSFGGGGDNEQFF; DNA: TGTGCCAGCAGTTTCGGGGGCGGGGGAGACAATGAGCAGTTCTTC
D: NA; size: NA; J: TRBJ2-5; V: TRBV6-5; length: 14; CDR3: CASSYALGGETQYF; DNA: TGTGCCAGCAGTTACGCCCTAGGGGGAGAGACCCAGTACTTC
D: TRBD1; size: NA; J: TRBJ1-2; V: TRBV19; length: 12; CDR3: CATRQGGNGYTF; DNA: TGTGCCACCCGACAGGGGGGCAATGGCTACACCTTC
D: TRBD1; size: NA; J: TRBJ1-6; V: TRBV15; length: 19; CDR3: CATSRALGQASSYNSPLHF; DNA: TGTGCCACCAGCAGAGCTTTGGGACAGGCGAGCTCCTATAATTCACCCCTCCACTTT
D: TRBD1; size: NA; J: TRBJ1-2; V: TRBV28; length: 15; CDR3: CASSIGTGRDYGYTF; DNA: TGTGCCAGCAGTATCGGGACAGGAAGGGACTATGGCTACACCTTC
D: TRBD1; size: NA; J: TRBJ1-5; V: TRBV6-1; length: 15; CDR3: CASSEARGVNQPQHF; DNA: TGTGCCAGCAGTGAAGCCAGGGGGGTTAATCAGCCCCAGCATTTT
D: TRBD2; size: NA; J: TRBJ2-1; V: TRBV5-1; length: 15; CDR3: CASKPGTSGYNEQFF; DNA: TGCGCCAGCAAACCCGGGACTAGCGGATACAATGAGCAGTTCTTC
D: NA; size: NA; J: TRBJ1-6; V: TRBV6-5; length: 15; CDR3: CASTATTARNSPLHF; DNA: TGTGCCAGCACCGCAACGACAGCCCGAAATTCACCCCTCCACTTT
D: NA; size: NA; J: TRBJ2-7; V: TRBV6-1; length: 14; CDR3: CASRRQGLVYEQYF; DNA: TGTGCCAGCAGGAGACAGGGACTAGTATACGAGCAGTACTTC
D: TRBD1; size: once; J: TRBJ1-5; V: TRBV10-3; length: 14; CDR3: CAISETGVSQPQHF; DNA: TGTGCCATCAGTGAGACAGGGGTTAGTCAGCCCCAGCATTTT
D: NA; size: NA; J: TRBJ2-7; V: TRBV7-3; length: 15; CDR3: CASSEGGDSSYEQYF; DNA: TGTGCCAGCAGTGAAGGGGGTGACAGCTCCTACGAGCAGTACTTC
D: NA; size: NA; J: TRBJ2-7; V: TRBV10-1; length: 14; CDR3: CASRGHGTIYEQYF; DNA: TGCGCCAGCAGGGGGCACGGGACAATCTACGAGCAGTACTTC
D: TRBD1; size: NA; J: TRBJ1-2; V: TRBV28; length: 12; CDR3: CASSLGTAGYTF; DNA: TGTGCCAGCAGTTTAGGGACAGCCGGCTACACCTTC
D: NA; size: once; J: TRBJ1-4; V: TRBV4-1; length: 15; CDR3: CASSQGARTNEKLFF; DNA: TGCGCCAGCAGCCAAGGTGCCAGGACTAATGAAAAACTGTTTTTT
D: NA; size: medium-sized; J: TRBJ1-4; V: TRBV4-2; length: 13; CDR3: CASSQSVREKLFF; DNA: TGTGCCAGCAGCCAATCGGTCCGCGAAAAACTGTTTTTT
D: TRBD1; size: NA; J: TRBJ1-1; V: TRBV13; length: 13; CDR3: CASSPTGGTEAFF; DNA: TGTGCCAGCAGCCCCACAGGGGGAACTGAAGCTTTCTTT
D: NA; size: NA; J: TRBJ1-6; V: TRBV11-2; length: 17; CDR3: CASSLAGMWSGFSPLHF; DNA: TGTGCCAGCAGCTTGGCAGGGATGTGGTCGGGTTTTTCACCCCTCCACTTT
D: NA; size: NA; J: TRBJ2-3; V: TRBV19; length: 13; CDR3: CASSSLREDTQYF; DNA: TGTGCCAGTAGTTCCTTACGAGAGGATACGCAGTATTTT
D: NA; size: NA; J: TRBJ1-4; V: TRBV9; length: 16; CDR3: CASSDSLGSPNEKLFF; DNA: TGTGCCAGCAGCGACTCCCTAGGATCCCCAAATGAAAAACTGTTTTTT
D: TRBD1; size: NA; J: TRBJ1-1; V: TRBV4-1; length: 13; CDR3: CASSHTGDTEAFF; DNA: TGCGCCAGCAGCCATACAGGGGACACTGAAGCTTTCTTT
D: TRBD2; size: NA; J: TRBJ2-1; V: TRBV13; length: 16; CDR3: CASSPRGAGAYNEQFF; DNA: TGTGCCAGCAGCCCCCGTGGGGCGGGGGCCTACAATGAGCAGTTCTTC
D: TRBD1; size: once; J: TRBJ1-2; V: TRBV6-6; length: 15; CDR3: CASSYPDRGNYGYTF; DNA: TGTGCCAGCAGTTACCCGGACAGGGGTAACTATGGCTACACCTTC
D: TRBD2; size: once; J: TRBJ2-1; V: TRBV6-1; length: 17; CDR3: CASSERPLAGGPDEQFF; DNA: TGTGCCAGCAGTGAGCGGCCCTTAGCGGGGGGGCCTGATGAGCAGTTCTTC
D: NA; size: NA; J: TRBJ1-1; V: TRBV6-5; length: 14; CDR3: CASSYRQRGTEAFF; DNA: TGTGCCAGCAGTTACCGACAGCGGGGGACCGAAGCTTTCTTT
D: TRBD2; size: NA; J: TRBJ2-5; V: TRBV10-3; length: 15; CDR3: CAISDGSGNQETQYF; DNA: TGTGCCATCAGTGACGGTAGCGGGAACCAAGAGACCCAGTACTTC
D: NA; size: few; J: TRBJ1-2; V: TRBV30; length: 14; CDR3: CAWSVLARGGGYTF; DNA: TGTGCCTGGAGTGTACTCGCCAGGGGCGGGGGCTACACCTTC
D: TRBD2; size: NA; J: TRBJ2-1; V: TRBV4-1; length: 16; CDR3: CASSQESSGGYDEQFF; DNA: TGCGCCAGCAGCCAAGAATCGAGCGGGGGGTACGATGAGCAGTTCTTC
D: TRBD1; size: once; J: TRBJ2-7; V: TRBV19; length: 13; CDR3: CASSRDSSYEQYF; DNA: TGTGCCAGTAGCCGGGACAGCTCCTACGAGCAGTACTTC
D: TRBD1; size: NA; J: TRBJ1-1; V: TRBV6-5; length: 13; CDR3: CASRRQGNTEAFF; DNA: TGTGCCAGCAGGAGACAGGGGAACACTGAAGCTTTCTTT
D: NA; size: NA; J: TRBJ1-5; V: TRBV4-1; length: 13; CDR3: CASSQDVSQPQHF; DNA: TGCGCCAGCAGCCAAGATGTCTCGCAGCCCCAGCATTTT
D: TRBD1; size: NA; J: TRBJ1-6; V: TRBV5-1; length: 18; CDR3: CASSPTSTGQSYNSPLHF; DNA: TGCGCCAGCAGCCCAACCTCCACGGGACAGAGTTATAATTCACCCCTCCACTTT
D: TRBD1; size: NA; J: TRBJ2-7; V: TRBV19; length: 16; CDR3: CASSIADRAGLYEQYF; DNA: TGTGCCAGTAGTATAGCGGACAGGGCAGGACTTTACGAGCAGTACTTC
D: NA; size: NA; J: TRBJ2-2; V: TRBV5-6; length: 12; CDR3: CASSSITGELFF; DNA: TGTGCCAGCAGCTCCATCACCGGGGAGCTGTTTTTT
D: NA; size: NA; J: TRBJ2-7; V: TRBV4-1; length: 15; CDR3: CASSQEVGRAHEQYF; DNA: TGCGCCAGCAGCCAAGAAGTAGGCAGGGCCCACGAGCAGTACTTC
D: TRBD1; size: NA; J: TRBJ2-7; V: TRBV29-1; length: 13; CDR3: CSVRTGDRGEQYF; DNA: TGCAGCGTTAGGACAGGGGACCGTGGCGAGCAGTACTTC
D: NA; size: NA; J: TRBJ2-4; V: TRBV30; length: 17; CDR3: CAWSVLDPGLAKNIQYF; DNA: TGTGCCTGGAGTGTACTTGACCCGGGTCTAGCCAAAAACATTCAGTACTTC
D: TRBD1; size: NA; J: TRBJ1-1; V: TRBV9; length: 13; CDR3: CASSVVGGPEAFF; DNA: TGTGCCAGCAGCGTAGTAGGGGGCCCTGAAGCTTTCTTT
D: NA; size: NA; J: TRBJ2-4; V: TRBV25-1; length: 14; CDR3: CASSDPGTKNIQYF; DNA: TGTGCCAGCAGTGACCCGGGAACCAAAAACATTCAGTACTTC
D: TRBD1; size: NA; J: TRBJ1-1; V: TRBV30; length: 14; CDR3: CAWSPGQGATEAFF; DNA: TGTGCCTGGAGTCCGGGACAGGGGGCGACTGAAGCTTTCTTT
D: NA; size: NA; J: TRBJ1-2; V: TRBV2; length: 13; CDR3: CASSEDPDSGYTF; DNA: TGTGCCAGCAGTGAAGACCCGGACAGCGGCTACACCTTC
D: NA; size: few; J: TRBJ2-2; V: TRBV19; length: 14; CDR3: CASRGQQNTGELFF; DNA: TGTGCCAGCCGGGGACAACAGAACACCGGGGAGCTGTTTTTT
D: NA; size: NA; J: TRBJ2-3; V: TRBV7-2; length: 13; CDR3: CASSLDRSDTQYF; DNA: TGTGCCAGCAGCTTAGACAGATCAGATACGCAGTATTTT
D: NA; size: NA; J: TRBJ2-5; V: TRBV9; length: 14; CDR3: CASSVGGSVETQYF; DNA: TGTGCCAGCAGCGTAGGAGGTAGCGTAGAGACCCAGTACTTC
D: TRBD2; size: NA; J: TRBJ2-3; V: TRBV9; length: 12; CDR3: CASSVGGNTQYF; DNA: TGTGCCAGCAGCGTGGGGGGGAATACGCAGTATTTT
D: NA; size: once; J: TRBJ2-3; V: TRBV25-1; length: 15; CDR3: CASSETGRGGDTQYF; DNA: TGTGCCAGCAGTGAAACGGGCAGGGGAGGGGATACGCAGTATTTT
D: NA; size: NA; J: TRBJ1-2; V: TRBV2; length: 13; CDR3: CASSDSGGSHYTF; DNA: TGTGCCAGCAGTGATAGCGGGGGTTCTCACTACACCTTC
D: TRBD1; size: NA; J: TRBJ1-5; V: TRBV5-8; length: 15; CDR3: CASSAGTGHDQPQHF; DNA: TGTGCCAGCAGCGCCGGGACAGGACACGATCAGCCCCAGCATTTT
D: NA; size: NA; J: TRBJ1-2; V: TRBV6-6; length: 12; CDR3: CASKTRNYGYTF; DNA: TGTGCCAGCAAAACAAGAAACTATGGCTACACCTTC
D: NA; size: NA; J: TRBJ1-1; V: TRBV7-3; length: 11; CDR3: CASSSDTEAFF; DNA: TGTGCCAGCAGCTCGGACACTGAAGCTTTCTTT
D: TRBD1; size: NA; J: TRBJ2-7; V: TRBV4-1; length: 14; CDR3: CASRAPGQGYEQYF; DNA: TGCGCCAGCAGGGCGCCGGGACAGGGCTACGAGCAGTACTTC
D: TRBD1; size: NA; J: TRBJ2-7; V: TRBV28; length: 18; CDR3: CASSLERGQGGAWYEQYF; DNA: TGTGCCAGCAGTTTAGAGAGGGGACAGGGAGGGGCTTGGTACGAGCAGTACTTC
D: NA; size: NA; J: TRBJ1-1; V: TRBV2; length: 14; CDR3: CASSEQGLDTEAFF; DNA: TGTGCCAGCAGTGAACAGGGGTTGGACACTGAAGCTTTCTTT